The entry below describes one T cell receptor (beta chain). Its antigen specificity is not known. The record has no base qualities; no much larger clone is one base away. Other DNA sequences within the sample encode an identical CDR3. Germline trimming: 1 base from V, 8 bases from J; junction bases outside gene matches: 7. The CDR3, cysteine through phenylalanine, is 15 amino acids long. The read is trimmed to its CDR3 DNA, 45 bases read in frame from base 1. The germline V gene gives CDR1 as KGHSH and CDR2 as LQKENI. The protocol used for the library was the immunoSEQ multiplex PCR assay. TCRdb's version of the immuneACCESS table is confined to in-frame rearrangements and falls short of the full clone set. An unresolved V gene accounts for under half of the shortfall where checked; the remainder is of unknown origin. The sample includes roughly 30,000 clones, with roughly 92% observed a single time. The ten largest make up more than 1.5% of the sample.

The data are from a study of control samples from healthy donors and cancer patients (dated by TCRdb to 2019 to 2021). Sequencing used PBMCs. The chain employs TRBV18 and TRBJ1-4; the central 7 bases match TRBD1. This clonotype was obtained from a man between 40 and 49 years old with colorectal cancer. Here is the DNA: TGTGCCAGCTCACCACAACAGGGGATTTGGGAAAAACTGTTTTTT. This codes for CASSPQQGIWEKLFF.